These T cell receptor beta chains were read from a single sample in a study of sequential checkpoint blockade in melanoma. Using immunoSEQ multiplex PCR, the repertoire was profiled, and TCRdb retains in-frame clones only, with some absent. The sample includes fewer than 50,000 clones, about 88% of them seen just once. The sample here was CD8+ T cells sorted from blood (inferred from file names), taken from a patient given nivolumab and ipilimumab in sequence. The receptors come from a human donor with melanoma. Both conserved end residues are part of each CDR3. A D gene is named only where the DNA matches it firmly. Size values are once, few and many counts, or a class for expanded clones, and some rows have none.

>.|.|TRBJ1-1|TRBV11-2
CASSFSVNTEAFF
TGTGCCAGCAGCTTCTCCGTGAACACTGAAGCTTTCTTT
>.|.|TRBJ2-2|TRBV4-1
CASRTQNTGELFF
TGCGCCAGCAGGACTCAAAACACCGGGGAGCTGTTTTTT
>.|.|TRBJ2-7|TRBV13
CASSLTGASYEQYF
TGTGCCAGCAGCTTAACAGGAGCCTCCTACGAGCAGTACTTC
>TRBD1|.|TRBJ2-1|TRBV4-3
CASSPRGSGFRFF
TGCGCCAGCAGCCCCAGGGGGTCTGGCTTTCGGTTCTTC
>.|few|TRBJ2-5|TRBV7-2
CASSLVGQQETQYF
TGTGCCAGCAGCTTAGTAGGACAGCAAGAGACCCAGTACTTC
>.|.|TRBJ1-2|TRBV30
CAWSADAGALLGYTF
TGTGCCTGGAGTGCCGACGCAGGGGCACTATTGGGATACACCTTC
>.|.|TRBJ1-2|TRBV11-2
CASSLEGRDGYTF
TGTGCCAGCAGCTTAGAGGGCAGGGATGGCTACACCTTC
>TRBD1|.|TRBJ1-4|TRBV5-4
CASSLSYRGNEKLFF
TGTGCCAGCAGCTTGTCGTACAGGGGGAATGAAAAACTGTTTTTT
>TRBD1|.|TRBJ2-3|TRBV4-1
CASSQGAGGLSTDTQYF
TGCGCCAGCAGCCAAGGAGCAGGGGGCCTTAGCACAGATACGCAGTATTTT
>TRBD2|.|TRBJ2-1|TRBV7-3
CASSPVGGEQFF
TGTGCCAGCAGCCCTGTGGGAGGGGAGCAGTTCTTC
>TRBD2|.|TRBJ2-1|TRBV5-1
CASSFGLAVAGEQFF
TGCGCCAGCAGCTTTGGACTAGCGGTAGCGGGTGAGCAGTTCTTC
>TRBD2|.|TRBJ2-3|TRBV6-6
CASRQLAGGDMDTQYF
TGTGCCAGCAGACAACTAGCGGGAGGAGATATGGATACGCAGTATTTT
>.|.|TRBJ2-3|TRBV15
CATSRDHGSDTQYF
TGTGCCACCAGCAGAGATCATGGCAGTGATACGCAGTATTTT
>TRBD2|.|TRBJ2-3|TRBV9
CASSVAWGTSATDTQYF
TGTGCCAGCAGCGTAGCCTGGGGGACTAGCGCCACAGATACGCAGTATTTT
>TRBD2|.|TRBJ2-7|TRBV28
CASSFSIAGAYEQYF
TGTGCCAGCAGTTTCTCGATAGCGGGGGCCTACGAGCAGTACTTC
>TRBD2|.|TRBJ2-2|TRBV19
CASSPNGLAGGPIAGELFF
TGTGCCAGTAGTCCAAACGGACTAGCGGGAGGGCCAATAGCCGGGGAGCTGTTTTTT
>.|.|TRBJ1-5|TRBV19
CASSIAFRDYSNQPQHF
TGTGCCAGTAGTATAGCTTTCCGAGACTATAGCAATCAGCCCCAGCATTTT
>.|.|TRBJ2-7|TRBV27
CASSPRGAGLYEQYF
TGTGCCAGCAGTCCCCGCGGGGCGGGCCTGTACGAGCAGTACTTC
>.|once|TRBJ2-5|TRBV5-6
CASSLTPREQETQYF
TGTGCCAGCAGCCTCACCCCCAGGGAACAAGAGACCCAGTACTTC
>TRBD2|.|TRBJ2-1|TRBV28
CASSLSSGGRNEQFF
TGTGCCAGCAGTTTAAGCTCGGGAGGCCGCAATGAGCAGTTCTTC
>TRBD2|.|TRBJ2-1|TRBV6-5
CASSFFASGRGEQFF
TGTGCCAGCAGTTTTTTCGCTAGCGGGAGAGGAGAGCAGTTCTTC
>TRBD1|.|TRBJ2-2|TRBV5-3
CARSSGGPDTGELFF
TGTGCCAGAAGCTCAGGGGGCCCGGACACCGGGGAGCTGTTTTTT
>TRBD2|.|TRBJ2-7|TRBV10-2
CASRDPSGTSGFSYEQYF
TGCGCCAGCAGGGACCCCTCCGGGACTAGCGGTTTCTCCTACGAGCAGTACTTC
>.|.|TRBJ2-7|TRBV4-1
CASSHTNGGYEQYF
TGCGCCAGCAGCCACACGAACGGGGGCTACGAGCAGTACTTC
>TRBD2|.|TRBJ2-3|TRBV28
CASRFAGLASTDTQYF
TGTGCCAGCAGATTTGCGGGACTAGCGAGCACAGATACGCAGTATTTT
>TRBD1|.|TRBJ2-7|TRBV5-1
CASSWGQGAYEQYF
TGCGCCAGCAGCTGGGGACAGGGGGCTTACGAGCAGTACTTC
>.|.|TRBJ2-7|TRBV27
CASRLQGWGTGGPTNEQYF
TGTGCCAGCAGGCTACAGGGATGGGGTACGGGAGGCCCAACCAACGAGCAGTACTTC
>.|.|TRBJ2-7|TRBV7-6
CASSAQGYEQYF
TGTGCCAGCAGCGCACAGGGCTACGAGCAGTACTTC
>TRBD2|once|TRBJ2-1|TRBV2
CASSMGTSGTDEQFF
TGTGCCAGCAGTATGGGGACTAGCGGGACAGATGAGCAGTTCTTC
>.|.|TRBJ2-1|TRBV7-7
CASSLAGTYNEQFF
TGTGCTAGCAGCTTGGCGGGAACTTACAATGAGCAGTTCTTC
>TRBD2|.|TRBJ2-1|TRBV5-1
CASSLAGLESHEQFF
TGCGCCAGCAGCTTGGCGGGACTAGAATCGCATGAGCAGTTCTTC
>TRBD1|once|TRBJ2-7|TRBV5-6
CASSLARRGYEQYF
TGTGCCAGCAGCTTGGCGCGCAGGGGGTACGAGCAGTACTTC
>TRBD1|.|TRBJ1-1|TRBV7-6
CASSRTGLTEAFF
TGTGCCAGCAGCCGGACAGGGCTAACTGAAGCTTTCTTT
>TRBD1|.|TRBJ2-3|TRBV27
CASSLDRAGGTDTQYF
TGTGCCAGCAGTTTGGACAGGGCCGGTGGCACAGATACGCAGTATTTT
>.|.|TRBJ2-7|TRBV4-1
CASSQEGLEQYF
TGCGCCAGCAGCCAAGAGGGGCTCGAGCAGTACTTC
>.|.|TRBJ2-2|TRBV7-6
CASSPPAAPGELFF
TGTGCCAGCAGCCCCCCAGCGGCACCCGGGGAGCTGTTTTTT
>.|few|TRBJ1-4|TRBV19
CASTLLGGPNEKLFF
TGTGCCAGTACCCTATTGGGGGGACCTAATGAAAAACTGTTTTTT
>.|few|TRBJ2-3|TRBV19
CASSYLPLEVDYSTDTQYF
TGTGCCAGTAGTTATCTTCCCCTGGAGGTCGACTATAGCACAGATACGCAGTATTTT
>.|once|TRBJ2-1|TRBV2
CASSEAVRSYNEQFF
TGTGCCAGCAGTGAAGCGGTCCGGTCCTACAATGAGCAGTTCTTC
>.|.|TRBJ1-5|TRBV7-9
CASSLGPRENQPQHF
TGTGCCAGCAGCTTAGGTCCCCGGGAGAATCAGCCCCAGCATTTT
>.|.|TRBJ2-2|TRBV4-1
CASSQGLDGGELFF
TGCGCCAGCAGCCAAGGACTAGACGGAGGGGAGCTGTTTTTT
>.|.|TRBJ2-7|TRBV5-4
CASSPRPLAGEQYF
TGTGCCAGCAGCCCCCGACCCCTGGCGGGGGAGCAGTACTTC